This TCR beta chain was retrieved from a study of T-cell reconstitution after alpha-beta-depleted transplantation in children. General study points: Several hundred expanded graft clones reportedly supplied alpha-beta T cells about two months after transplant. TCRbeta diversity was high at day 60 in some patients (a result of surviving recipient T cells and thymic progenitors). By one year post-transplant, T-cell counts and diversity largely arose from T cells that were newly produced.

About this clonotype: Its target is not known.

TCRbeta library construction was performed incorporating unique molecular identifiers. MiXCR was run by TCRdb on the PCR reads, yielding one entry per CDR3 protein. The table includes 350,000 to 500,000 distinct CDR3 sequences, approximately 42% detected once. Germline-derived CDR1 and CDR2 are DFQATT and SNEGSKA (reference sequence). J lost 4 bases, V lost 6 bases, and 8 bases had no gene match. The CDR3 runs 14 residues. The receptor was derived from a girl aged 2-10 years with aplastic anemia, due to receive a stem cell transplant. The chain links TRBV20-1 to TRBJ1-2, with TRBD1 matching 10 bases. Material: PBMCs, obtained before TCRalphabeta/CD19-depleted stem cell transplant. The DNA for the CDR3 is TGCAGTGCGTACCGGACAGGGGGGAGCTATGGCTACACCTTC. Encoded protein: CSAYRTGGSYGYTF.